This entry lists 17 T cell receptor beta chains sequenced from one sample in a study of blood T cell repertoires in COVID-19. Produced via immunoSEQ multiplex PCR; TCRdb's table is partial and in-frame only. The table has roughly 150,000 clones, 84% seen once. The sample comprised peripheral blood. These receptors were taken from a woman in her forties or fifties with acute or convalescent COVID-19.

This chain joins TRBV30 and TRBJ2-2; 11 nucleotides align to TRBD2. The junction had 6 bases not matched to a gene; V was cut back by 4 bases and J by 2 bases. The CDR3 covers 16 residues. Germline CDR1 GTSNPN, CDR2 SVGIG (reference sequence). The CDR3 DNA reads as TGTGCCTGGATCCCTAGCGGGAGGATAAACACCGGGGAGCTGTTTTTT. This codes for CAWIPSGRINTGELFF.

CDR3: CASSLSGPNYNEQFF. CDR3 sequence (DNA): TGTGCCAGCAGTCTAAGCGGGCCCAACTACAATGAGCAGTTCTTC. The chain uses TRBV6-5 and TRBJ2-1, with a possible D match to TRBD2 (6 bases). CDR1 is MNHEY and CDR2 is SVGAGI in the germline V gene. V was cut by 5 bases and J by 3 bases, with 14 bases left in between. CDR3 size: 15 residues.

This chain connects TRBV5-8 to TRBJ2-7; D might be TRBD2 (6 bases). The germline V gene encodes CDR1 SGHTS and CDR2 YDEGEE. This CDR3 is built from 16 residues. Trimming stripped 3 bases from V and 2 bases from J, with 18 bases between. The CDR3: CASSSTRGSVTYEQYF. CDR3 nucleotides: TGTGCCAGCAGCTCGACTCGGGGGTCTGTCACCTACGAGCAGTACTTC.

This chain connects TRBV6-2 or TRBV6-3 to TRBJ2-3; 12 nucleotides agree with TRBD2. V lost 0 bases and J lost 0; bases outside the gene matches: 1. The CDR3 sequence is 17 residues long. Germline V lookup: CDR1 MNHEY, CDR2 SVGEGT. The CDR3: CASSYSTSGGSTDTQYF. CDR3 in DNA: TGTGCCAGCAGTTACTCGACTAGCGGGGGTAGCACAGATACGCAGTATTTT.

V is TRBV5-4 and J is TRBJ2-7, with 7 bases fitting TRBD1. The CDR3 is 15 amino acids. Unmatched junction bases numbered 11, after V lost 4 bases and J lost 4 bases. The germline gives CDR1 SGHNT, CDR2 YYREEE (reference sequence). Here the CDR3 reads CASSPDRVSGYEQYF. CDR3 coding DNA: TGTGCCAGCAGCCCAGACAGGGTGTCGGGGTACGAGCAGTACTTC.

The J gene is TRBJ2-3, the V gene TRBV27, with 15 bases lining up with TRBD2. J was trimmed by 2 bases and V by 4 bases; bases with no gene match: 7. Germline V gives CDR1 MNHEY, CDR2 SMNVEV (reference sequence). The CDR3 is 18 amino acids. In DNA form, the CDR3 reads TGTGCCAGCAGTTCCGGGACTAGCGGGAGGCCCACCACAGATACGCAGTATTTT. It codes for CASSSGTSGRPTTDTQYF.

This sequence joins TRBV5-4 and TRBJ1-2; 9 bases map to TRBD1. V was pared by 3 bases and J by 1 base, with 7 bases of the junction left unmatched. The CDR3 length is 16 residues. CDR1 and CDR2 from the germline V gene are SGHNT and YYREEE (reference sequence). CDR3 nucleotides: TGTGCCAGCAGCTCTTATCGGGACAGGGTTAACTATGGCTACACCTTC. Translating it yields CASSSYRDRVNYGYTF.

This sequence joins TRBV27 and TRBJ1-2; D possibly corresponds to TRBD1 (5 bases). V lost 6 bases, J lost 8 bases, and 19 bases lay in between. Germline V gene sequence: CDR1 MNHEY, CDR2 SMNVEV (reference sequence). The CDR3 runs 14 residues. The CDR3 DNA reads TGTGCCAGCAGCCTAGGGGCCAGGGTTGGCGGCTACACCTTC. Its translation: CASSLGARVGGYTF.

The V and J genes are TRBV2 and TRBJ1-1; D is unresolved. V was trimmed by 1 base and J by 3 bases, leaving 9 bases between them. In germline, CDR1 is SNHLY, CDR2 FYNNEI. This CDR3 has 14 residues. In DNA form, the CDR3 reads TGTGCCAGCAGTGAAGTCCAGGCCTACACTGAAGCTTTCTTT. This gives the protein CASSEVQAYTEAFF.

The V and J genes are TRBV6-5 and TRBJ2-7; 9 nucleotides match TRBD1. The J segment lost 7 bases and the V segment lost 0 bases, leaving 10 bases of the junction unmatched. Germline V CDR1 and CDR2: MNHEY, SVGAGI. This CDR3 is 16 amino acids long. CDR3 nucleotide sequence: TGTGCCAGCAGTTACTCGATTGGACAGGGGTCTAGAGAGCAGTACTTC. Translated: CASSYSIGQGSREQYF.

The CDR3 is CASSIGDGYTF. The CDR3 DNA sequence: TGTGCCAGTAGTATCGGGGATGGCTACACCTTC. J is TRBJ1-2 and V is TRBV19; D not certain. The CDR3 contains 11 residues. The germline gives CDR1 LNHDA, CDR2 SQIVND (reference sequence). V lost 3 bases, J lost 6 bases, and 5 bases lay in between. Looking up the rest from reference TRBV19 and TRBJ1-2 gives the full variable domain: DGGITQSPKYLFRKEGQNVTLSCEQNLNHDAMYWYRQDPGQGLRLIYYSQIVNDFQKGDIAEGYSVSREKKESFPLTVTSAQKNPTAFYLCASSIGDGYTFGSGTRLTVV.

V is TRBV6-4 and J is TRBJ2-3; TRBD2 aligns across 8 bases. Germline CDR1 MRHNA, CDR2 SNTAGT. V lost 0 bases and J lost 9; bases outside the gene matches: 5. The CDR3 is 14 residues long. As DNA, the CDR3 is TGTGCCAGCAGTGACTCGAGTCGGGGGGGCACGCAGTATTTT. The encoded protein is CASSDSSRGGTQYF.

The J gene is TRBJ2-2, the V gene TRBV30; 8 positions agree with TRBD2. The CDR3 has 16 residues. Germline CDR1 GTSNPN, CDR2 SVGIG (reference sequence). Trimming cost V 0 bases and J 7 bases; bases outside gene matches: 10. The CDR3 protein is CAWSVLSGLAGGELFF. DNA of the CDR3: TGTGCCTGGAGTGTACTCTCAGGTCTAGCGGGCGGGGAGCTGTTTTTT. Full variable domain (rest looked up from reference TRBV30 and TRBJ2-2): SQTIHQWPATLVQPVGSPLSLECTVEGTSNPNLYWYRQAAGRGLQLLFYSVGIGQISSEVPQNLSASRPQDRQFILSSKKLLLSDSGFYLCAWSVLSGLAGGELFFGEGSRLTVL.

The chain links TRBV27 to TRBJ2-2; 7 bases line up with TRBD2. The V segment lost 2 bases and the J segment 4 bases; nucleotides outside the gene matches: 1. Per germline, CDR1 MNHEY and CDR2 SMNVEV (reference sequence). This CDR3 is built from 14 residues. CDR3 sequence: CASSLGGVTGELFF. The CDR3 bases are TGTGCCAGCAGTTTAGGGGGGGTCACCGGGGAGCTGTTTTTT.

V and J are TRBV3-1 (or the pseudogene TRBV3-2) and TRBJ2-1, with no clear D. This CDR3 comprises 13 residues. The germline CDR1 and CDR2 sequences are LGHDT and YNNKEL (reference sequence). The germline V and J ends were trimmed by 0 bases and 9 bases, with 9 bases remaining between them. The CDR3 region has the DNA TGTGCCAGCAGCCAAGACAACGGTTTTGAGCAGTTCTTC. This sequence encodes CASSQDNGFEQFF.

This sequence joins TRBV12-3 or TRBV12-4 and TRBJ1-5, with D uncertain. Trimming left V 4 bases short and J 11 bases short, with 12 bases between. This CDR3 contains 12 residues. This CDR3 reads CASSSIGEAQHF. CDR3 nucleotide sequence: TGTGCCAGCAGTTCAATAGGTGAGGCCCAGCATTTT.

The chain recombines TRBV7-6 with TRBJ1-6, with a weak D call TRBD1 (6 bases). Germline assignment: CDR1 SGHVS and CDR2 FNYEAQ. The CDR3 is 15 amino acids. The ends were cut back, 7 bases at V and 7 bases at J, with 17 bases in the middle. The CDR3 sequence: CASTVKSGGNSPLHF. The CDR3 DNA reads TGTGCCAGCACCGTCAAAAGTGGGGGCAATTCACCCCTCCACTTT.